The rows below give T cell receptor beta chains drawn from one sample of a study of cytomegalovirus exposure and HLA in healthy donors. The assay was immunoSEQ multiplex PCR, and TCRdb's table has in-frame clones only and misses some. The repertoire holds under 150,000 clones, approximately 85% seen once, with 1.5% to 2% in the top ten. The specimen sequenced was PBMCs. These receptors came from a boy younger than 18 in good health and CMV-seronegative. Both conserved end residues are part of each CDR3. Fields, in order: CDR3 length, J gene, V gene, D gene, CDR3 DNA, CDR3 protein. The D gene is left open where the match is weak.

>14|TRBJ1-2|TRBV28|.
TGTGCCAGCAGGCTGAACAGGGTAGGCTATGGCTACCCCTTC
CASRLNRVGYGYPF
>14|TRBJ1-1|TRBV29-1|TRBD1
TGCAGCGCCTCCGGGACAGGGGTGAACACTGAAGCTTTCTTT
CSASGTGVNTEAFF
>17|TRBJ2-2|TRBV19|TRBD2
TGTGCCAGTAAGGTACTAGCGGGAGGACGAAACACCGGGGAGCTGTTTTTT
CASKVLAGGRNTGELFF
>13|TRBJ2-7|TRBV5-1|.
TGCGCCAGCAGCCGGGAGAGCTCCTACGAGCAGTACTTC
CASSRESSYEQYF
>13|TRBJ2-7|TRBV6-1|TRBD1
TGTGCCAGCAGGAAGACAGGGGACTACGAGCAGTACTTC
CASRKTGDYEQYF
>15|TRBJ2-3|TRBV10-3|.
TGTGCCATCATTGCGGAGGGACCTGCACAGATTACGCAGTATTTT
CAIIAEGPAQITQYF
>12|TRBJ2-7|TRBV6-5|.
TGTGCCAGCAGGCCCCGTAGAATCGAGCAGTACTTC
CASRPRRIEQYF
>15|TRBJ2-5|TRBV13|TRBD2
TGTGCCAGCAGCCTAGCGGGAGGGGAAAAAGAGACCCAGTACTTC
CASSLAGGEKETQYF
>14|TRBJ1-2|TRBV5-1|TRBD1
TGCGCCAGCAGCTTGGAAGGGACAGGTGGAGGCTACACCTTC
CASSLEGTGGGYTF
>17|TRBJ1-5|TRBV19|.
TGTGCCAGTAGTAATCGACACTCCCAGGGTAGCAATCAGCCCCAGCATTTT
CASSNRHSQGSNQPQHF
>14|TRBJ2-7|TRBV6-1|.
TGTGCCAGCAGTACCGGGGTTACGGTCTACGAGCAGTACTTC
CASSTGVTVYEQYF